The 9 T cell receptor beta chains listed next were all sequenced from one sample in a study of control samples from healthy donors and cancer patients. TCRdb keeps only in-frame clones here, not all; method: immunoSEQ multiplex PCR. Of roughly 150,000 clones in the sample, about 91% were seen once. Material for sequencing was blood. These receptors were taken from a man aged 18 to 35 in good health.

The chain carries TRBV19 and TRBJ1-2; D is uncertain. Per germline, CDR1 LNHDA and CDR2 SQIVND (reference sequence). V lost 1 base and J 7 bases, leaving 13 bases between the germline ends. The CDR3 sequence is 14 residues long. The CDR3 reads CASSIGTLRRGYTF. The CDR3, as DNA: TGTGCCAGTAGTATAGGCACTTTGAGGCGTGGCTACACCTTC.

V gene TRBV28 combines with J gene TRBJ1-5, with 9 nucleotides matching TRBD1. There are 16 residues in the CDR3. Germline-derived CDR1 and CDR2 are MDHEN and SYDVKM. V lost 6 bases and J lost 9; bases outside the gene matches: 15. This chain's CDR3 is CASSPFTGTGLWPQHF. CDR3 nucleotide sequence: TGTGCCAGCAGCCCTTTTACCGGGACAGGGCTCTGGCCCCAGCATTTT.

J is TRBJ2-2 and V is TRBV3-1 (or the pseudogene TRBV3-2); D unresolved. In germline, CDR1 is LGHDT, CDR2 YNNKEL (reference sequence). There are 14 residues in the CDR3. V was clipped by 0 bases and J by 5 bases, with 7 bases between them. The CDR3 nucleotides are TGTGCCAGCAGCCAAGATAAAGGGACCGGGGAGCTGTTTTTT. It yields the protein CASSQDKGTGELFF.

CDR3 sequence (DNA): TGCAGCGCCCCCGGACAGGGGTCTGGCCAAGAGACCCAGTACTTC. Translation: CSAPGQGSGQETQYF. The V gene is TRBV29-1, the J gene TRBJ2-5, with TRBD1 matching 9 bases. The CDR3 runs 15 residues. The germline V gene has CDR1 SQVTM and CDR2 ANQGSEA. After removal of 7 bases from V and 1 base from J, the junction contained 10 bases not matched to a gene.

This chain links TRBV6-1 with TRBJ2-1; TRBD2 matches 11 bases. Germline CDR1 MNHNS, CDR2 SASEGT. V lost 4 bases and J lost 5; bases outside the gene matches: 7. The CDR3 spans 16 residues. CDR3 coding DNA: TGTGCCAGCAGTGGGTCGATAGCGGGGGGGAACAATGAGCAGTTCTTC. This translates into CASSGSIAGGNNEQFF.

This chain joins TRBV6-2 or TRBV6-3 and TRBJ2-7, with D maybe TRBD2 (6 bases). The germline V gene encodes CDR1 MNHEY and CDR2 SVGEGT. The CDR3 length is 14 residues. Trimming stripped 6 bases from V and 6 bases from J, with 18 bases between. For the CDR3, the DNA is TGTGCCAGCAGCCACACGTACGGGAGCTCCGAGCAGTACTTC. Amino acids: CASSHTYGSSEQYF.

The chain joins TRBV19 to TRBJ2-1; the D is unclear. The V end was cut by 3 bases, the J end by 11 bases, with 11 bases between. The germline V gene encodes CDR1 LNHDA and CDR2 SQIVND (reference sequence). The CDR3 has 12 residues. CDR3 DNA: TGTGCCAGTAGTATTTGGCAGCTTAAGCAGTTCTTC. It is translated as CASSIWQLKQFF. Full variable domain (missing parts from reference TRBV19 and TRBJ2-1): DGGITQSPKYLFRKEGQNVTLSCEQNLNHDAMYWYRQDPGQGLRLIYYSQIVNDFQKGDIAEGYSVSREKKESFPLTVTSAQKNPTAFYLCASSIWQLKQFFGPGTRLTVL.

The genes are TRBV11-2 and TRBJ2-1, with TRBD2 matching 9 bases. Germline CDR1 and CDR2: SGHAT and FQNNGV. The junction had 5 bases not matched to a gene; V was cut back by 0 bases and J by 5 bases. The CDR3 runs 16 residues. CDR3: CASSLDLAGSDNEQFF. CDR3 nucleotide sequence: TGTGCCAGCAGCTTAGATCTAGCGGGATCGGACAATGAGCAGTTCTTC.

V gene TRBV3-1 (or the pseudogene TRBV3-2) combines with J gene TRBJ2-7; 8 positions agree with TRBD1. CDR3 length: 15 residues. V lost 2 bases to trimming and J lost 6 bases; unmatched junction nucleotides: 9. CDR1 and CDR2 from the germline V gene are LGHDT and YNNKEL (reference sequence). The CDR3 coding sequence is TGTGCCAGCAGCCAAATTCCAGGGGGCTCGAGCGAGCAGTACTTC. This translates into CASSQIPGGSSEQYF.